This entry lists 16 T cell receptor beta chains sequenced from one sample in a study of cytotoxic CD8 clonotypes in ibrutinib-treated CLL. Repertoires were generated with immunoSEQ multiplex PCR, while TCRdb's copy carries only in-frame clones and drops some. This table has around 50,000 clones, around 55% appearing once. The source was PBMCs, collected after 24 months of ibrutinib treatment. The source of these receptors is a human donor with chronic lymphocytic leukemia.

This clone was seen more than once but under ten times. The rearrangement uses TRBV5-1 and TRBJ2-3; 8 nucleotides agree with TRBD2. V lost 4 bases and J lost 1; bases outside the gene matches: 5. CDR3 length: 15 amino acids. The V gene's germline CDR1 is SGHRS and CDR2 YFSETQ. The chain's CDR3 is CASSGPGLGTDTQYF. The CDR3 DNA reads TGCGCCAGCAGCGGCCCGGGACTAGGCACAGATACGCAGTATTTT.

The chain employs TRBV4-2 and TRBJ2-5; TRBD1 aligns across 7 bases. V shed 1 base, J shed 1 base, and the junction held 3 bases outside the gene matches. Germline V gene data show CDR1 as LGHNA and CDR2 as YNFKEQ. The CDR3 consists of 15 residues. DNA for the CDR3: TGTGCCAGCAGCCAAGTGGACAGGTCCCAAGAGACCCAGTACTTC. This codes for CASSQVDRSQETQYF.

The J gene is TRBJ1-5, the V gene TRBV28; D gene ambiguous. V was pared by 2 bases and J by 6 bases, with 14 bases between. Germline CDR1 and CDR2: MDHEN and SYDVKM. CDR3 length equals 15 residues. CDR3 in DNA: TGTGCCAGCAGTTTAGACTTCCCCAGGACTCAGCCCCAGCATTTT. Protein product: CASSLDFPRTQPQHF.

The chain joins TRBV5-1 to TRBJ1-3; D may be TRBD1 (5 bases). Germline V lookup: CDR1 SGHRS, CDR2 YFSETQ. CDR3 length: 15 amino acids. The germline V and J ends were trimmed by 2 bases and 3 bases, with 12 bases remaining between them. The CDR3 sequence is CASSLMGTHGNTIYF. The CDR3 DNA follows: TGCGCCAGCAGCTTAATGGGGACCCATGGAAACACCATATATTTT.

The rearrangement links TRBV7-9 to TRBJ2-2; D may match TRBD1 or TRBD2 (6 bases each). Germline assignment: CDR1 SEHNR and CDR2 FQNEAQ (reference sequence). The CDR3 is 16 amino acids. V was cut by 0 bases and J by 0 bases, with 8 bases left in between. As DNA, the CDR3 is TGTGCCAGCAGCTTAGCACGGGGGCCGAACACCGGGGAGCTGTTTTTT. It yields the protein CASSLARGPNTGELFF. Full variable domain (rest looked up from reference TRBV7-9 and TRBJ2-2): DTGVSQNPRHKITKRGQNVTFRCDPISEHNRLYWYRQTLGQGPEFLTYFQNEAQLEKSRLLSDRFSAERPKGSFSTLEIQRTEQGDSAMYLCASSLARGPNTGELFFGEGSRLTVL.

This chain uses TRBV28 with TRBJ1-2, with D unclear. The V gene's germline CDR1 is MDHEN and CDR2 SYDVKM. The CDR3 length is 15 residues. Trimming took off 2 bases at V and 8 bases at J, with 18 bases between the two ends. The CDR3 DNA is TGTGCCAGCAGTTTAATCCCCGCAGTAGGCTACGGCTACACCTTC. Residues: CASSLIPAVGYGYTF.

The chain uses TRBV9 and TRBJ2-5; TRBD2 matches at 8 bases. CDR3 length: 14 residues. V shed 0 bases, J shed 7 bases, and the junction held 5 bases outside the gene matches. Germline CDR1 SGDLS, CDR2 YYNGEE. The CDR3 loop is CASSVGAGVGTQYF. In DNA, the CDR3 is TGTGCCAGCAGCGTAGGAGCGGGGGTTGGGACCCAGTACTTC.

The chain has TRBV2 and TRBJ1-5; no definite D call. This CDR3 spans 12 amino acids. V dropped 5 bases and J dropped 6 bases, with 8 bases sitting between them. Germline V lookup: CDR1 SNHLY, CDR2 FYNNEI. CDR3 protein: CASSPSTQPQHF. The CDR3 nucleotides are TGTGCCAGCAGTCCGTCAACTCAGCCCCAGCATTTT.

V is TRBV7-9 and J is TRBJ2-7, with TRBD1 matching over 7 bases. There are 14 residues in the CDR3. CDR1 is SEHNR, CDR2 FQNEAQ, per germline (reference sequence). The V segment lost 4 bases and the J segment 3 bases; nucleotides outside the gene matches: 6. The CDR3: CASSSGGVLYEQYF. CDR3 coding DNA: TGTGCCAGCAGCTCAGGGGGTGTGCTCTACGAGCAGTACTTC.

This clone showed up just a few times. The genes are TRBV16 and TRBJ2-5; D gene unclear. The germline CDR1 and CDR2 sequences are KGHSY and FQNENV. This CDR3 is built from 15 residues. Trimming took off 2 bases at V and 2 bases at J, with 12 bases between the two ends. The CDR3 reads CASSQGQPQQETQYF. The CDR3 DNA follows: TGTGCCAGCAGCCAAGGGCAACCACAACAAGAGACCCAGTACTTC.

The CDR3 region has the DNA TGTGCCAGCAGCTTAGTAGCCAACACAGATACGCAGTATTTT. Translated: CASSLVANTDTQYF. V and J are TRBV11-2 and TRBJ2-3; D gene uncertain. This CDR3 comprises 14 residues. V was trimmed by 1 base and J by 2 bases, leaving 7 bases between them. The germline CDR1 and CDR2 sequences are SGHAT and FQNNGV. Full variable domain (rest looked up from reference TRBV11-2 and TRBJ2-3): EAGVAQSPRYKIIEKRQSVAFWCNPISGHATLYWYQQILGQGPKLLIQFQNNGVVDDSQLPKDRFSAERLKGVDSTLKIQPAKLEDSAVYLCASSLVANTDTQYFGPGTRLTVL.

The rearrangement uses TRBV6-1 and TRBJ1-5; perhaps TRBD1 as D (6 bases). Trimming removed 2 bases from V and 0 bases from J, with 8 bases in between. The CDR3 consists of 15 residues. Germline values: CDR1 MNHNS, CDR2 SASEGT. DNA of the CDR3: TGTGCCAGCAGTGAAAGGACAGATAGCAATCAGCCCCAGCATTTT. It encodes CASSERTDSNQPQHF.

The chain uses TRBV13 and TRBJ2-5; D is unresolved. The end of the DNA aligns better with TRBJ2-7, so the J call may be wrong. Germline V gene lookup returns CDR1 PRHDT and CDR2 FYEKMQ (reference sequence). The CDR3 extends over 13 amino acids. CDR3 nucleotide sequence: TGTGCCAGCAGCTTGAGCCGCTCCTACGAGCAGTACTTC. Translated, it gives CASSLSRSYEQYF.

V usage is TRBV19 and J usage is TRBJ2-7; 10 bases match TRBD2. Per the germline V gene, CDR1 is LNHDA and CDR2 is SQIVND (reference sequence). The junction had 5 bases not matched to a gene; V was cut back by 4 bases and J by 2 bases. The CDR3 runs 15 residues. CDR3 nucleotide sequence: TGTGCCAGTAGTAAGGGAACTAGCGGGGCCTACGAGCAGTACTTC. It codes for CASSKGTSGAYEQYF. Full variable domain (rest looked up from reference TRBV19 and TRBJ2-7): DGGITQSPKYLFRKEGQNVTLSCEQNLNHDAMYWYRQDPGQGLRLIYYSQIVNDFQKGDIAEGYSVSREKKESFPLTVTSAQKNPTAFYLCASSKGTSGAYEQYFGPGTRLTVT.

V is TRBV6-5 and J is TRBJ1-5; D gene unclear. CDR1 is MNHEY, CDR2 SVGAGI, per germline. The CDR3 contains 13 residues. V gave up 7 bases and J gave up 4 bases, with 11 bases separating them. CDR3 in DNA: TGTGCCAGCACTACTCGTCAGAATCAGCCCCAGCATTTT. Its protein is CASTTRQNQPQHF.

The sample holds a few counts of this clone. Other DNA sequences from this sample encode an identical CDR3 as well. The CDR3 DNA follows: TGTGCCAGCAGTGAGCAGAGAGGGAATCAGCCCCAGCATTTT. This codes for CASSEQRGNQPQHF. The chain couples TRBV6-1 to TRBJ1-5; no clear D. The V end was cut by 3 bases, the J end by 4 bases, with 10 bases between. This CDR3 region has 14 residues. CDR1 is MNHNS, CDR2 SASEGT, per germline.